The 25 T cell receptor beta chains given below trace back to one sample, sequenced in a study of T cell repertoires in cytomegalovirus infection. From the reads, TCRdb called clonotypes with MiXCR, one entry per CDR3 protein. In the table there are approximately 49,000 distinct CDR3 sequences, around 20% of which are singletons. Which antigens these TCRs recognize remains unknown. The material was CD8+ T cells from cultured PBMCs, obtained from culture after CMV antigen stimulation. Receptors originate from a human donor in good health (CMV status not recorded). Some clones in this sample may be carry-over from other donors' samples.

This clonotype was seen more than once but under ten times. V is TRBV11-2 and J is TRBJ2-1; D unresolved. Germline CDR1 is SGHAT and CDR2 is FQNNGV. The CDR3 loop spans 12 amino acids. Trimming took 2 bases from V and 5 from J, leaving 4 bases between them. The CDR3 spells CASSLSHNEQFF. CDR3 nucleotides: TGTGCCAGCAGCTTATCCCACAATGAGCAGTTCTTC. Variable domain in full (rest from reference TRBV11-2 and TRBJ2-1): EAGVAQSPRYKIIEKRQSVAFWCNPISGHATLYWYQQILGQGPKLLIQFQNNGVVDDSQLPKDRFSAERLKGVDSTLKIQPAKLEDSAVYLCASSLSHNEQFFGPGTRLTVL.

This clonotype was counted between two and nine times. The rearrangement uses TRBV7-8 and TRBJ2-2, with 10 bases matching TRBD1. The germline V gene encodes CDR1 SGHVS and CDR2 FQNEAQ. This CDR3 has 17 residues. The trim removed 5 bases at V and 0 bases at J, leaving 6 bases unmatched. CDR3: CASSPGQGTANTGELFF. The CDR3 bases are TGTGCCAGCAGCCCGGGACAGGGGACCGCGAACACCGGGGAGCTGTTTTTT.

The CDR3 protein is CASSQEVRPYSNQPQHF. In nucleotides, the CDR3 is TGCGCCAGCAGCCAAGAGGTCAGACCATATAGCAATCAGCCCCAGCATTTT. V is TRBV4-1 and J is TRBJ1-5; no definite D call. The CDR3 loop spans 17 amino acids. The germline V and J ends were trimmed by 0 bases and 0 bases, with 12 bases remaining between them. In germline, CDR1 is MGHRA, CDR2 YSYEKL.

The rearrangement uses TRBV12-3 or TRBV12-4 and TRBJ2-1, with 9 bases lining up with TRBD2. The length of the CDR3 is 15 residues. The ends lost 6 bases at V and 4 bases at J; junction bases unmatched: 7. CDR3 amino acids: CASRQLAGGYNEQFF. The CDR3 coding sequence is TGTGCCAGCAGGCAACTGGCGGGAGGGTACAATGAGCAGTTCTTC.

The chain is built from TRBV2 and TRBJ2-1; 10 positions match TRBD1. This CDR3 is 17 amino acids long. The germline CDR1 and CDR2 sequences are SNHLY and FYNNEI. The V and J ends lost 5 bases and 1 base, in that order; junction bases with no gene match: 8. The CDR3 protein is CASSRDRGSRSYNEQFF. The CDR3 DNA sequence: TGTGCCAGCAGTCGGGACAGGGGATCAAGGTCCTACAATGAGCAGTTCTTC.

This clonotype has more than one count but fewer than ten. The chain uses TRBV6-5 and TRBJ2-3; 11 positions match TRBD1. Trimming removed 4 bases from V and 6 bases from J; junction bases left unmatched: 3. Germline values: CDR1 MNHEY, CDR2 SVGAGI. The CDR3 loop spans 14 amino acids. The CDR3 loop is CASSWTGGLDTQYF. The CDR3, as DNA: TGTGCCAGCAGTTGGACAGGGGGCCTTGATACGCAGTATTTT.

The chain is built from TRBV11-2 and TRBJ2-7; D remains unclear. This CDR3 contains 8 residues. CDR1 and CDR2 (germline): SGHAT, FQNNGV. V dropped 8 bases and J dropped 4 bases, with 0 bases sitting between them. In nucleotides, the CDR3 is TGTGCCAGCTACGAGCAGTACTTC. It encodes CASYEQYF.

This clonotype was observed a few times. The chain uses TRBV7-2 and TRBJ1-1, with D maybe TRBD1 (6 bases). The CDR3 is 14 residues long. The V end lost 5 bases, the J end lost 4 bases, and 14 bases lay between the germline ends. Germline V gives CDR1 SGHTA, CDR2 FQGNSA. The CDR3 spells CASSQKGGGTEAFF. CDR3 nucleotide sequence: TGTGCCAGCAGCCAGAAGGGGGGGGGCACTGAAGCTTTCTTT. Full variable domain (outside the CDR3, taken from reference TRBV7-2 and TRBJ1-1): GAGVSQSPSNKVTEKGKDVELRCDPISGHTALYWYRQSLGQGLEFLIYFQGNSAPDKSGLPSDRFSAERTGGSVSTLTIQRTQQEDSAVYLCASSQKGGGTEAFFGQGTRLTVV.

This clonotype is medium-sized by share. This chain uses TRBV28 with TRBJ1-2; 10 bases match TRBD1. The CDR3 has 15 amino acids. Germline V gene sequence: CDR1 MDHEN, CDR2 SYDVKM. The trim removed 3 bases at V and 2 bases at J, leaving 3 bases unmatched. CDR3 loop: CASSLGQGRNYGYTF. CDR3 in DNA: TGTGCCAGCAGTTTGGGACAGGGGAGGAACTATGGCTACACCTTC.

The chain combines TRBV5-1 with TRBJ2-5; possible D gene TRBD2, 7 bases. Trimming left V 4 bases short and J 2 bases short, with 12 bases between. Per germline, CDR1 SGHRS and CDR2 YFSETQ. The CDR3 has 14 residues. As DNA, the CDR3 is TGCGCCAGCAGCCGGGGGGCAGATCAAGAGACCCAGTACTTC. Translation: CASSRGADQETQYF.

This chain links TRBV7-2 with TRBJ1-4; D remains ambiguous. CDR3 size: 15 residues. The ends were cut back, 5 bases at V and 6 bases at J, with 16 bases in the middle. Germline lookup yields CDR1 SGHTA and CDR2 FQGNSA. Here the CDR3 reads CASSQSTPWDEKLFF. The CDR3 bases are TGTGCCAGCAGCCAATCGACACCCTGGGATGAAAAACTGTTTTTT.

The gene calls are TRBV12-3 or TRBV12-4 and TRBJ2-3; D possibly corresponds to TRBD1 (6 bases). This CDR3 region has 12 residues. Trimming took off 5 bases at V and 10 bases at J, with 13 bases between the two ends. The CDR3 DNA reads as TGTGCCAGCAGTCCTCTGGGGGCAGCGCAGTATTTT. Its translation is CASSPLGAAQYF.

This clonotype was picked up a small number of times. The chain uses TRBV3-1 and TRBJ1-5; maybe TRBD1 (5 bases). The CDR3 covers 14 residues. Looked up from germline, CDR1 is LGHDT and CDR2 is YNNKEL (reference sequence). With 1 base removed from V and 4 bases from J, the gap between germline ends came to 8 bases. The CDR3 DNA follows: TGTGCCAGCAGCCAAGGAGGGGTGAATCAGCCCCAGCATTTT. It yields the protein CASSQGGVNQPQHF. Looking up the rest from reference TRBV3-1 and TRBJ1-5 gives the full variable domain: DTAVSQTPKYLVTQMGNDKSIKCEQNLGHDTMYWYKQDSKKFLKIMFSYNNKELIINETVPNRFSPKSPDKAHLNLHINSLELGDSAVYFCASSQGGVNQPQHFGDGTRLSIL.

This clonotype has a handful of counts. V usage is TRBV19 and J usage is TRBJ1-6, with D perhaps TRBD1 (5 bases). This CDR3 has 15 residues. CDR1 is LNHDA and CDR2 is SQIVND in the germline V gene (reference sequence). The V gene lost 2 bases and the J gene lost 14 bases, with 19 bases spanning the gap. The CDR3 DNA is TGTGCCAGTAGTATAAGTCCGGCGATGAGGGACGCCCTCCACTTT. Translated, it gives CASSISPAMRDALHF.

V usage is TRBV7-2 and J usage is TRBJ1-1; no clear D gene. V gave up 7 bases and J gave up 7 bases, with 10 bases separating them. Germline V gives CDR1 SGHTA, CDR2 FQGNSA. The CDR3 loop spans 11 amino acids. The chain's CDR3 is CASTGGIEAFF. CDR3 nucleotides: TGTGCCAGCACGGGAGGAATTGAAGCTTTCTTT.

The chain couples TRBV7-2 to TRBJ2-3; 8 nucleotides line up with TRBD1. The germline V gene has CDR1 SGHTA and CDR2 FQGNSA. The CDR3 has 16 residues. Trimming at V came to 5 bases and at J to 2 bases, leaving 9 bases not matched to a gene. CDR3 nucleotide sequence: TGTGCCAGCAGCCACCGACAGGGGTCTCCCACAGATACGCAGTATTTT. Its protein is CASSHRQGSPTDTQYF.

The chain combines TRBV7-6 with TRBJ2-1; the D gene is possibly TRBD2 (5 bases). The CDR3 extends over 15 amino acids. The V gene lost 2 bases and the J gene lost 1 base, with 9 bases spanning the gap. In germline, CDR1 is SGHVS, CDR2 FNYEAQ. CDR3 residues: CASSLKLDSYNEQFF. CDR3 nucleotides: TGTGCCAGCAGCTTAAAACTAGATTCCTACAATGAGCAGTTCTTC.

J is TRBJ2-2 and V is TRBV7-2, with D possibly TRBD2 on 6 matching bases. V was clipped by 2 bases and J by 3 bases, with 19 bases between them. Germline CDR1 SGHTA, CDR2 FQGNSA. This CDR3 contains 18 residues. The CDR3 here is CASSLPFPSAGYTGELFF. CDR3 DNA sequence: TGTGCCAGCAGCTTACCGTTCCCCTCGGCGGGGTACACCGGGGAGCTGTTTTTT.

This clonotype was seen only a few times. This sequence joins TRBV19 and TRBJ2-2; a possible D gene is TRBD2 (6 bases). This CDR3 is 16 amino acids long. From germline, CDR1 is LNHDA and CDR2 SQIVND (reference sequence). Trimming removed 0 bases from V and 4 bases from J, with 12 bases in between. The CDR3 nucleotides read TGTGCCAGTAGTATAGATAGCGGTTTCAGCACCGGGGAGCTGTTTTTT. Translation gives CASSIDSGFSTGELFF.

This clonotype was detected ten times or more. This chain connects TRBV7-6 to TRBJ2-5, with D maybe TRBD1 (7 bases). Trimming took 5 bases from V and 0 from J, leaving 13 bases between them. This CDR3 has 15 amino acids. Germline CDR1 SGHVS, CDR2 FNYEAQ. In DNA form, the CDR3 reads TGTGCCAGCAGCCCAGGGGGGACATACCAAGAGACCCAGTACTTC. This codes for CASSPGGTYQETQYF.

This clonotype was counted ten times or more. For the CDR3, the DNA is TGTGCCAGCAGCTTAGGGGGTTTCTGGGAGACCCAGTACTTC. This encodes CASSLGGFWETQYF. This rearrangement joins TRBV7-7 to TRBJ2-5, with D unresolved. Trimming removed 1 base from V and 5 bases from J, with 11 bases in between. The CDR3 contains 14 residues. Germline V lookup: CDR1 SSHAT, CDR2 FNYEAQ (reference sequence).

This clonotype turned up a few times. The rearrangement uses TRBV7-8 and TRBJ1-5; TRBD1 matches at 8 bases. The CDR3 covers 15 residues. Germline CDR1 reads SGHVS; CDR2 reads FQNEAQ. Trimming at V came to 3 bases and at J to 5 bases, leaving 6 bases not matched to a gene. CDR3 DNA sequence: TGTGCCAGCAGCTTCCGGACAGGGCGGCATCAGCCCCAGCATTTT. Translation gives CASSFRTGRHQPQHF.

The chain joins TRBV7-8 to TRBJ2-2, with TRBD2 matching over 9 bases. The CDR3 runs 15 residues. The V gene's germline CDR1 is SGHVS and CDR2 FQNEAQ. With V trimmed by 4 bases and J by 5 bases, 5 bases remained unmatched. The CDR3 sequence is CASSSAGGRTGELFF. CDR3 DNA: TGTGCCAGCAGCTCGGCGGGGGGGCGTACCGGGGAGCTGTTTTTT.

This clonotype has only a few counts. DNA for the CDR3: TGTGCCAGCAGCCCTCTAGCGGGAGGAGTCTACGAGCAGTACTTC. It is translated as CASSPLAGGVYEQYF. The rearrangement links TRBV7-6 to TRBJ2-7, with 11 positions matching TRBD2. CDR1 and CDR2 from the germline V gene are SGHVS and FNYEAQ. The CDR3 sequence is 15 residues long. V lost 5 bases to trimming and J lost 3 bases; unmatched junction nucleotides: 6.

This clonotype has at least ten counts. This chain links TRBV7-8 with TRBJ2-5; D is unresolved. The germline CDR1 and CDR2 sequences are SGHVS and FQNEAQ. V lost 5 bases and J 0 bases, leaving 19 bases between the germline ends. This CDR3 comprises 17 residues. The CDR3 loop reads CASSAEAIRSYQETQYF. The CDR3 region has the DNA TGTGCCAGCAGCGCCGAAGCTATCCGATCCTACCAAGAGACCCAGTACTTC.